This is a list of T cell receptor beta chains from one sample in a study of Graves' ophthalmopathy and Graves' hyperthyroidism. TCRdb passed the multiplex PCR reads through MiXCR, listing each CDR3 protein once. The table records 500,000 to 700,000 distinct CDR3 sequences, approximately 37% of them present only once. Sequencing was performed on peripheral blood or thyroid tissue (not recorded which). These receptors were obtained from an adult man with Graves' hyperthyroidism. The CDR3 runs from the conserved cysteine through the conserved F or W. A D gene is named only where the DNA matches it firmly. Some rows mark clone size as missing; the rest say once, few, many or name a class of expanded clone.

clone_size | j_call | d_call | v_call | cdr3_nt | cdr3_aa
many | TRBJ1-6 | TRBD1 | TRBV7-3 | TGTGCCAGCAGCCTCGGACAGGATAATTCACCCCTCCACTTT | CASSLGQDNSPLHF
many | TRBJ2-7 | . | TRBV14 | TGTGCCAGCAGCCAACAGGATCCCCGTTTGGGGGAGCAGTACTTC | CASSQQDPRLGEQYF
few | TRBJ1-6 | TRBD1 | TRBV19 | TGTGCCAGTAGGGAAGGGACAGATTATTCACCCCTCCACTTT | CASREGTDYSPLHF
. | TRBJ1-2 | . | TRBV5-4 | TGTGCCAGCAGCTTGGGAGGGAACTCCTATGGCTACACCTTC | CASSLGGNSYGYTF
many | TRBJ1-2 | . | TRBV27 | TGTGCCAGCAGCCCTTGGGCCGGACAGTATGGCTACACCTTC | CASSPWAGQYGYTF
few | TRBJ1-2 | . | TRBV5-1 | TGCGCCAGCAGTACAACCGCGGGTAACTATGGCTACACCTTC | CASSTTAGNYGYTF
. | TRBJ2-5 | TRBD2 | TRBV29-1 | TGCAGCGTTGCGTCTAGCGGGACCCTGGTGGAGACCCAGTACTTC | CSVASSGTLVETQYF
. | TRBJ1-2 | . | TRBV20-1 | TGCAGTGATGGCCGGGGGGGGTATGGCTACACCTTC | CSDGRGGYGYTF
many | TRBJ1-1 | . | TRBV29-1 | TGCAGCGTTGAAGTGAACAGATCGAAAGCTTTCTTT | CSVEVNRSKAFF
. | TRBJ2-3 | TRBD2 | TRBV7-2 | TGTGCCAGCAGCCAGCCTAGGACTAGCGGGGTCGAGTCTAGCACAGATACGCAGTATTTT | CASSQPRTSGVESSTDTQYF
. | TRBJ1-2 | . | TRBV7-9 | TGTGCCAGCAGTTTAGGCGAGTCTCGGGATGGCTACACCTTC | CASSLGESRDGYTF
many | TRBJ1-2 | TRBD1 | TRBV19 | TGTGCCAGTAGTATGACAGGGGGAGAAGGCTACACCTTC | CASSMTGGEGYTF
. | TRBJ2-3 | . | TRBV29-1 | TGCAGCGTTGAAGAGGGGAGAGGCACAGATACGCAGTATTTT | CSVEEGRGTDTQYF
few | TRBJ2-3 | . | TRBV7-8 | TGTGCCAGCAGCTTAGCCCCGGGTACTCCAGATACGCAGTATTTT | CASSLAPGTPDTQYF
. | TRBJ2-5 | . | TRBV15 | TGTGCCACCAGCAGTATACGGACGACCCAAGAGACCCAGTACTTC | CATSSIRTTQETQYF
. | TRBJ1-2 | . | TRBV28 | TGTGCCAGCAGTTTAGGGTACTATGGCTACACCTTC | CASSLGYYGYTF
few | TRBJ2-7 | . | TRBV27 | TGTGCCAGCAGTAGACATGGGGACCCCTACGAGCAGTACTTC | CASSRHGDPYEQYF
few | TRBJ1-1 | . | TRBV2 | TGTGCCAGCAGTTTACACTACCAAGGAGTTTTAGATGAGGCTTTCTTT | CASSLHYQGVLDEAFF
few | TRBJ1-5 | TRBD1 | TRBV19 | TGTGCCAGTAACAGGGGCCTCTATAGCAATCAGCCCCAGCATTTT | CASNRGLYSNQPQHF
many | TRBJ2-7 | . | TRBV7-8 | TGTGCCAGCAGCTCTTTAGGAGGGGGCGAGCAGTACTTC | CASSSLGGGEQYF
few | TRBJ1-5 | . | TRBV20-1 | TGCAGTGAACCTCAGCCCCAGCATTTT | CSEPQPQHF
few | TRBJ2-7 | TRBD1 | TRBV6-1 | TGTGCCAGCAGTTCGGACAGGGCCATCAAGAAGGAGCAGTACTTC | CASSSDRAIKKEQYF
many | TRBJ1-1 | . | TRBV12-3/TRBV12-4 | TGTGCCAGCAGTTTAACTTGGGAGGGAGCTTTCTTT | CASSLTWEGAFF
. | TRBJ2-1 | . | TRBV7-2 | TGTGCCAGCAGCTTATCGGAAAATGAGCAGTTCTTC | CASSLSENEQFF
many | TRBJ1-6 | . | TRBV4-1 | TGCGCCAGCAGCCAAGCTTGGCAGCTTAATTCACCCCTCCACTTT | CASSQAWQLNSPLHF
few | TRBJ1-2 | . | TRBV6-1 | TGTGCCAGCAGAGATACAGGGTCAGGTGCTTGGAACTATGGCTACACCTTC | CASRDTGSGAWNYGYTF
. | TRBJ1-1 | TRBD1 | TRBV4-1 | TGCGCCAGCAGCCACATCGGACAGGGGGCGGCTGAAGCTTTCTTT | CASSHIGQGAAEAFF
few | TRBJ2-2 | TRBD2 | TRBV6-5 | TGTGCCAGCAGGCCGACTAGCGTAGGAACCGGGGAGCTGTTTTTT | CASRPTSVGTGELFF
. | TRBJ2-5 | TRBD1 | TRBV10-3 | TGTGCCATCAACCCGACAGGGGAGACCCAGTACTTC | CAINPTGETQYF
. | TRBJ1-6 | TRBD1 | TRBV3-1 | TGTGCCAGCAGCCGGACAGGGGGCAGGTCACCCCTCCACTTT | CASSRTGGRSPLHF
many | TRBJ1-1 | . | TRBV7-9 | TGTGCCAGCAGCTTCTTCGGCCAAGAAGCTTTCTTT | CASSFFGQEAFF
few | TRBJ2-5 | . | TRBV11-2 | TGTGCCAGCAGCACTATTAGGGCAGACCAAGAGACCCAGTACTTC | CASSTIRADQETQYF
. | TRBJ1-1 | . | TRBV3-1 | TGTGCCAGCAGCCAAGGTTGGTGGGGGGACACTGAAGCTTTCTTT | CASSQGWWGDTEAFF
many | TRBJ1-2 | . | TRBV12-3/TRBV12-4 | TGTGCCAGCAGCCCCGACAGGCGTGGCTACACCTTC | CASSPDRRGYTF
many | TRBJ2-6 | . | TRBV7-8 | TGTGCCAGCAGCTTATACTCCCACTCTGGGGCCAACGTCCTGACTTTC | CASSLYSHSGANVLTF
many | TRBJ1-2 | TRBD1 | TRBV6-5 | TGTGCCAGCAGTTACTCACCGGGCAGGGGGGACTATGGCTACACCTTC | CASSYSPGRGDYGYTF